Detailed here is one T cell receptor beta chain. The antigen is undetermined. Measured with immunoSEQ multiplex PCR; TCRdb has only the in-frame clones, and not every one. The sample records about 83,000 clones, less than 85% being singletons. The data derive from a study of radiation and T cells in renal cell carcinoma. Study-level points and caveats: From baseline, blood top tumor clonotypes peaked at 2 weeks post-radiation. No pretreatment tumor biopsies were available for baseline clonotypes.

Time point: blood 4 weeks post-SBRT, at nephrectomy. The treatment here: 15 Gy SBRT to primary tumor, nephrectomy 4 weeks later. Nephrectomy followed 15 Gy stereotactic body radiation by 4 weeks. This renal cell carcinoma was of the clear cell type. Trimming stripped 4 bases from V and 6 bases from J, with 16 bases between. This CDR3 comprises 14 residues. Germline V gene data show CDR1 as SGHRS and CDR2 as YFSETQ. The TCR originated in a woman aged 55 to 70 with renal cell carcinoma. Sequencing was performed on blood, taken from a patient whose treatment included radiotherapy and nephrectomy. This chain uses TRBV5-1 with TRBJ1-2; D perhaps matches TRBD1 (6 bases). The CDR3 bases are TGCGCCAGCAGCGGGGCAGGGGACACCGATGGCTACACCTTC. Translating it yields CASSGAGDTDGYTF.